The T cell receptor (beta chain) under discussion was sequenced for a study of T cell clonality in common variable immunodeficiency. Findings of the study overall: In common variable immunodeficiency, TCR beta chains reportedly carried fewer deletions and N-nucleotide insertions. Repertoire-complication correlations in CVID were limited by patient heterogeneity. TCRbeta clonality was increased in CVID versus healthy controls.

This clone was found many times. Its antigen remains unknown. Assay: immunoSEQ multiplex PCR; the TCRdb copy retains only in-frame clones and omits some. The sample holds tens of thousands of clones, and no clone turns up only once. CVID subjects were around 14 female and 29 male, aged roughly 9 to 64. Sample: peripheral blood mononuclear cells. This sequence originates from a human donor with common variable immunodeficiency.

The CDR3 sequence is CASQLAGAADTQYF. CDR3 DNA, as far as it was read: TGCGCCAGCCAACTAGCGGGAGCGGCAGATACG. This chain uses TRBV5-1 with TRBJ2-3, with 11 bases fitting TRBD2. The read terminates 3 residues ahead of where the CDR3 ends, so the germline J gene completes it. The ends lost 7 bases at V and 4 bases at J; junction bases unmatched: 5. Germline V gene data show CDR1 as SGHRS and CDR2 as YFSETQ. The length of the CDR3 is 14 residues.